This T cell receptor (beta chain) was sequenced for a study of blood T cells in healthy people across ages (dated by TCRdb to between 2015 and 2016). About the study as a whole: In model experiments, template switching captured roughly one uniquely barcoded TCR beta cDNA molecule for every two T cells. To track age-related changes in TCR beta repertoire diversity, the study relied on deep sequencing normalized with unique cDNA molecular identifiers. The donors were divided into four age groups: young (average approximately 15 years), middle-aged (roughly 40), aged (about 60) and long-lived (roughly 86). To avoid experimental bias, donors of different ages were spread randomly across the sequencing lanes. Using the same blood draw, the study looked at two additional independent replicas of 1 million unique cDNA reads for two donors, one aged 18 to 30 and the other aged 80 or older.

With respect to this clonotype: What antigen it recognizes has not been identified. Qualities for individual bases were not recorded, and no much larger clone is one base off.

General study outcomes and caveats: The CMV infection status of donors was not known, potentially confounding age-related changes in expanded clonotypes. Estimates of total diversity based on one million sequenced T cells were regarded as lower bounds and as underestimates. The long-lived group showed more naive CD4+ T cells, fewer expanded clones and increased TCR diversity than the aged group, suggesting age selection. Since profiling was done on bulk unsorted PBMCs, naive and antigen-experienced compartments could not be conclusively compared. A strong correlation was found between observed TCR beta diversity and the percentage of naive T cells measured by flow cytometry. As age increased, observed TCR beta diversity per million T cells dropped in a roughly linear way, and a significant reduction was already evident by age 40.

For CDR1 and CDR2, the germline V gene lists SGHRS and YFSETQ. The CDR3 has 15 amino acids, counting the end cysteine and phenylalanine. Left in the record is the CDR3 DNA by itself, 45 bases read in frame from the first base. V was cut back by 2 bases and J by 7 bases, leaving a gap of 16 bases between them. The library was obtained by 5' RACE. Reads for this sample came from an Illumina HiSeq 2500. A second PCR of roughly 6 to 12 cycles was run with a J-beta primer mix and a sample-barcoded 5' primer. Each TCR beta cDNA molecule received a unique molecular identifier from a template-switch 5' adaptor carrying 12 random nucleotides. Each sample yielded at least 3 million CDR3-containing paired-end reads. The Mint cDNA synthesis kit, primed by a TRBC-specific oligonucleotide, was used to synthesize first-strand cDNA from all RNA. After uracil-DNA glycosylase treatment, a first 18-cycle PCR used universal primers M1SS and BC2_uni_R on all cDNA. Per the original workflow: For normalization, 1 million high-quality reads were randomly selected from each sample, with every read carrying a distinct molecular identifier. Instead of being binned into consensus sequences, reads with shared molecular identifiers were discarded. MiTCR, run with a Q25 quality threshold and the strictest error-elimination algorithm, handled CDR3 identification, clonotype clustering and error correction. A nonparametric unseen species model with Euler transformation was used to estimate a lower bound on total TCR beta diversity. TCRdb cleaned the public reads at Q25 with fastp, built clones with MiXCR and kept in-frame beta chains. Identical CDR3 protein sequences are pooled into one entry, listed with their most common genes and DNA. These V and J calls are TCRdb output, not the study's own analysis. Across this sample there are some 700,000 distinct CDR3 sequences, with about 24% seen only once. The top ten clones comprise about 22% of the sample.

Donors were 40 or so systemically healthy Caucasian individuals from Russia aged roughly 6 to 100 years. Roughly 9.5 milliliters of peripheral blood were drawn from each donor into EDTA-treated Vacutainer tubes. PBMCs were isolated by Ficoll-Paque density-gradient centrifugation, with at least 7 million obtained per sample. Trizol reagent was used to extract total RNA from PBMCs, with at least 5.5 micrograms per sample. For every donor, flow cytometry on a PBMC aliquot measured the percentage of naive CD45RAhigh/CD27high T cells. This TCR was sampled from a man between 65 and 85 years old in good health. Sequenced: blood. The chain is made from TRBV5-1 and TRBJ1-5; TRBD1 is perhaps the D gene, given 6 matching bases. The nucleotide sequence is given as TGCGCCAGCAGCTTTACCGGATCGGGGGGCCAGCCCCAGCATTTT. Protein translation: CASSFTGSGGQPQHF. Here the CDR3 is joined to the reference TRBV5-1 and TRBJ1-5 genes, and the full variable domain is: KAGVTQTPRYLIKTRGQQVTLSCSPISGHRSVSWYQQTPGQGLQFLFEYFSETQRNKGNFPGRFSGRQFSNSRSEMNVSTLELGDSALYLCASSFTGSGGQPQHFGDGTRLSIL.